The 2 T cell receptor beta chains presented below share a single source sample, sequenced in a study of cytomegalovirus exposure and HLA in healthy donors. 13 Jbeta primers and 60 Vbeta primers were used for the PCR. TCRdb's copy holds only in-frame clones and misses some; the assay was immunoSEQ multiplex PCR. The sample includes more than 95,000 clones, approximately 80% of them seen just once. Sequencing was performed on PBMCs. Receptors originate from a woman aged 18-29 years in good health and CMV-seropositive.

This CDR3 is CASTSSGELFF. CDR3 DNA: TGTGCCAGCACCTCTTCCGGGGAGCTGTTTTTT. The V call is TRBV9, the J call TRBJ2-2; no reliable D call. V was trimmed by 6 bases and J by 6 bases, leaving 6 bases between them. Germline loops: CDR1 SGDLS, CDR2 YYNGEE. The CDR3 is 11 residues long. Full variable domain (outside the CDR3, taken from reference TRBV9 and TRBJ2-2): DSGVTQTPKHLITATGQRVTLRCSPRSGDLSVYWYQQSLDQGLQFLIQYYNGEERAKGNILERFSAQQFPDLHSELNLSSLELGDSALYFCASTSSGELFFGEGSRLTVL.

This chain uses TRBV7-8 with TRBJ2-7, with 8 bases fitting TRBD2. V lost 3 bases and J lost 6; bases outside the gene matches: 7. The CDR3 extends over 14 amino acids. Per the germline V gene, CDR1 is SGHVS and CDR2 is FQNEAQ. The CDR3 DNA sequence: TGTGCCAGCAGCTTGGGACTAGTTAACGGCGAGCAGTACTTC. This gives the protein CASSLGLVNGEQYF. Supplemented by reference TRBV7-8 and TRBJ2-7, the full variable domain reads GAGVSQSPRYKVAKRGQDVALRCDPISGHVSLFWYQQALGQGPEFLTYFQNEAQLDKSGLPSDRFFAERPEGSVSTLKIQRTQQEDSAVYLCASSLGLVNGEQYFGPGTRLTVT.